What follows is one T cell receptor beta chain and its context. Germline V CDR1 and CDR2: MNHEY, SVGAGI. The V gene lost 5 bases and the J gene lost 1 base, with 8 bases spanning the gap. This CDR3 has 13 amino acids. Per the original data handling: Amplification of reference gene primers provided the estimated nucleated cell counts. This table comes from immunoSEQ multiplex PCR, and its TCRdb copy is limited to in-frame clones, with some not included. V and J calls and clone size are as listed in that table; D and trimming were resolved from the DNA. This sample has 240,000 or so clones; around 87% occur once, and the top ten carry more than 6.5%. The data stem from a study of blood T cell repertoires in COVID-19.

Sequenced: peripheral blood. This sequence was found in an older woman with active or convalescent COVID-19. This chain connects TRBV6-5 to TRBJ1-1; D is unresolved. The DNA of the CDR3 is TGTGCCAGCAGTCCCCCTTCGAACACTGAAGCTTTCTTT. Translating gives CASSPPSNTEAFF.